These 14 T cell receptor beta chains originate from one sample sequenced in a study of control samples from healthy donors and cancer patients (dated by TCRdb to about 2020). The method behind the library was the immunoSEQ multiplex PCR assay. The immuneACCESS repertoire file appears here via TCRdb, limited to in-frame rearrangements. These files lack a portion of the clones; in checked studies, under half of the deficit traces to unresolved V genes, and the cause of the others is not known. This sample has 350,000 to 450,000 clones in its table, and 80% to 95% of those were observed once. The ten largest clones capture more than 6% of the sample. The sequenced material came from PBMCs. Every receptor here comes from a man aged 40-49 years with head and neck cancer.

This clone was counted once. This chain's CDR3 is CASSKVGGRESYNSPLHF. The CDR3 nucleotides are TGTGCCAGCAGCAAAGTAGGGGGGAGGGAGTCCTATAATTCACCCCTCCACTTT. J is TRBJ1-6 and V is TRBV21-1. TRBV21-1 is marked as a pseudogene. This CDR3 region has 18 residues.

The chain links TRBV5-4 to TRBJ1-6; D is undetermined. Germline CDR1 reads SGHNT; CDR2 reads YYREEE (reference sequence). Trimming pared 4 bases from V and 0 bases from J, leaving 11 bases between. The CDR3 runs 16 residues. CDR3 in DNA: TGTGCCAGCAGCCCGGACGGAGGCTCCTATAATTCACCCCTCCACTTT. Its protein is CASSPDGGSYNSPLHF.

V is TRBV6-4 and J is TRBJ2-1, with no clear D. The CDR3 loop spans 17 amino acids. The germline V gene encodes CDR1 MRHNA and CDR2 SNTAGT. The V end was cut by 3 bases, the J end by 0 bases, with 15 bases between. This chain's CDR3 is CASSERRTASSYNEQFF. The CDR3 DNA reads as TGTGCCAGCAGTGAGCGAAGAACCGCCAGCTCCTACAATGAGCAGTTCTTC.

The chain recombines TRBV12-5 with TRBJ2-2; no clear D. The CDR3 covers 13 residues. Trimming took off 1 base at V and 5 bases at J, with 5 bases between the two ends. Germline V gene lookup returns CDR1 LGHNT and CDR2 FRNRAP. The chain's CDR3 is CASGLDPTGELFF. In nucleotides, the CDR3 is TGTGCTAGTGGTTTGGACCCGACCGGGGAGCTGTTTTTT.

V gene TRBV19 combines with J gene TRBJ2-5, with 10 bases that match TRBD1. V dropped 4 bases and J dropped 2; count of bases not matched to a gene: 7. Per germline, CDR1 LNHDA and CDR2 SQIVND (reference sequence). The CDR3 runs to 16 residues. CDR3 amino acids: CASSRGDRGRQETQYF. The CDR3 bases are TGTGCCAGTAGTAGAGGGGACAGGGGAAGGCAAGAGACCCAGTACTTC.

The V and J genes are TRBV5-4 and TRBJ2-7, with D tentatively TRBD2 (5 bases). The germline V gene encodes CDR1 SGHNT and CDR2 YYREEE (reference sequence). The V end lost 4 bases, the J end lost 3 bases, and 11 bases lay between the germline ends. The CDR3 is 13 amino acids. CDR3 region: CASSETNYYEQYF. The CDR3 DNA reads as TGTGCCAGCAGCGAGACTAACTACTACGAGCAGTACTTC.

The chain recombines TRBV10-3 with TRBJ1-1; 8 bases align to TRBD1. J lost 4 bases, V lost 7 bases, and 5 bases had no gene match. There are 13 residues in the CDR3. The germline V gene encodes CDR1 ENHRY and CDR2 SYGVKD. CDR3 bases: TGTGCCATCAAATCCGGGACAGGCACTGAAGCTTTCTTT. It encodes CAIKSGTGTEAFF.

The CDR3 DNA is TGTGCCAGCAGCCAGATGGGGCGGCGACCAGATACGCAGTATTTT. It translates to CASSQMGRRPDTQYF. The rearrangement links TRBV3-1 (or the pseudogene TRBV3-2) to TRBJ2-3, with a possible D match to TRBD1 (5 bases). The CDR3 is 15 amino acids. Trimming took off 3 bases at V and 4 bases at J, with 14 bases between the two ends. CDR1 is LGHDT, CDR2 YNNKEL, per germline (reference sequence).

The chain carries TRBV5-6 and TRBJ1-2; TRBD1 matches at 10 bases. CDR3 size: 15 residues. J was trimmed by 2 bases and V by 4 bases; bases with no gene match: 5. Germline CDR1 SGHDT, CDR2 YYEEEE. The CDR3 reads CASSRTGGTNYGYTF. The DNA of the CDR3 is TGTGCCAGCAGCCGGACAGGGGGGACAAACTATGGCTACACCTTC.

V is TRBV4-1 and J is TRBJ1-2; D uncertain. Trimming shortened V by 5 bases and J by 4 bases, and 14 bases separated the two germline ends. CDR1 and CDR2 from the germline V gene are MGHRA and YSYEKL. This CDR3 has 14 amino acids. This CDR3 reads CASSEQSLGYGYTF. The CDR3 nucleotides read TGCGCCAGCAGCGAACAGAGCCTGGGCTATGGCTACACCTTC.

The V and J genes are TRBV19 and TRBJ2-1, with TRBD1 as a possible D gene (5 bases). V dropped 5 bases and J dropped 6 bases, with 14 bases sitting between them. The CDR3 spans 14 residues. In germline, CDR1 is LNHDA, CDR2 SQIVND (reference sequence). CDR3 sequence reads: CASSDPQGSNEQFF. The CDR3 DNA is TGTGCCAGTAGTGACCCGCAGGGTTCCAATGAGCAGTTCTTC.

The J gene is TRBJ1-1, the V gene TRBV5-6; D gene uncertain. Germline V gene data show CDR1 as SGHDT and CDR2 as YYEEEE. The CDR3 is 14 residues long. V dropped 7 bases and J dropped 6 bases, with 19 bases sitting between them. The CDR3 sequence: CASLEARPGAEAFF. The CDR3 DNA follows: TGTGCCAGCCTGGAAGCCCGACCTGGGGCTGAAGCTTTCTTT.

The V and J genes are TRBV7-3 and TRBJ2-7; D is perhaps TRBD1 or TRBD2 (6 bases each). The CDR3 contains 15 residues. Germline V gene sequence: CDR1 SGHTA, CDR2 FQGTGA. Trimming removed 5 bases at V and 0 bases at J, with 14 bases between. The CDR3 DNA is TGTGCCAGCAGCCCTTCCGGAGGGGGCTCCTACGAGCAGTACTTC. Translating gives CASSPSGGGSYEQYF.

The chain couples TRBV3-1 (or the pseudogene TRBV3-2) to TRBJ1-6, with D unclear. V was cut by 5 bases and J by 8 bases, with 16 bases left in between. Germline values: CDR1 LGHDT, CDR2 YNNKEL (reference sequence). This CDR3 contains 15 residues. CDR3 DNA: TGTGCCAGCAGCGAGACCTATCTCGGGGATTCACCCCTCCACTTT. It translates to CASSETYLGDSPLHF.